This entry lists 23 T cell receptor beta chains sequenced from one sample in a study of regulatory T cells in long-lasting Graves disease. Researchers made TCR beta libraries by using iRepertoire HTBI primers and running Arm-PCR on CDR3 regions. TCRdb passed the multiplex PCR reads through MiXCR, listing each CDR3 protein once. The table includes more than 400,000 distinct CDR3 sequences, around 15% detected once. Sample time point: newly diagnosed GD, antithyroid drugs for less than 3 months. Construction of the TCR library relied on RNA isolated from PBMCs. This sample was also put to use in a study of T cells in Graves' hyperthyroidism and ophthalmopathy.

The source material was peripheral blood mononuclear cells (PBMCs), sampled at new diagnosis, from a patient treated with antithyroid drugs. The receptors were sampled from a man aged 35-49 years with Graves disease.

The gene calls are TRBV28 and TRBJ2-7; no firm D call. Germline V gene data show CDR1 as MDHEN and CDR2 as SYDVKM. The CDR3 extends over 15 amino acids. V lost 10 bases to trimming and J lost 2 bases, with 21 bases between them. The CDR3 DNA reads as TGTGCCACGATCCCCCCTGGCAGGCCTGCCTACGAGCAGTACTTC. Its protein product is CATIPPGRPAYEQYF.

The CDR3 sequence: CASSPRGGAETQYF. For the CDR3, the DNA is TGTGCCAGCAGCCCGAGGGGGGGCGCGGAGACCCAGTACTTC. This chain uses TRBV7-6 with TRBJ2-5, with a possible D match to TRBD2 (7 bases). Germline assignment: CDR1 SGHVS and CDR2 FNYEAQ. The CDR3 spans 14 residues. Trimming removed 5 bases from V and 5 bases from J, with 15 bases in between.

V is TRBV20-1 and J is TRBJ2-1, with D possibly matching TRBD1 (6 bases). This CDR3 has 14 residues. Germline loops: CDR1 DFQATT, CDR2 SNEGSKA (reference sequence). Trimming cost V 3 bases and J 4 bases, with 13 bases left between them. The CDR3, as DNA: TGCAGTGCTAGTCACAGGGCGAGATACAATGAGCAGTTCTTC. Its translation: CSASHRARYNEQFF.

This clonotype showed up just a few times. The chain is built from TRBV3-1 and TRBJ1-5; D is undetermined. V lost 2 bases to trimming and J lost 0 bases, with 20 bases between them. CDR1 and CDR2 (germline): LGHDT, YNNKEL (reference sequence). The CDR3 spans 19 residues. The CDR3 DNA follows: TGTGCCAGCAGCCAATCCCCACCGGTTGGGAAGAATAGCAATCAGCCCCAGCATTTT. It translates to CASSQSPPVGKNSNQPQHF.

In nucleotides, the CDR3 is TGTGCCAGCAGCTTCGAAAATTCACCCCTCCACTTT. Encoded protein: CASSFENSPLHF. The chain couples TRBV5-5 to TRBJ1-6, with D unclear. Germline CDR1 SGHKS, CDR2 YYEKEE (reference sequence). This CDR3 is built from 12 residues. The germline V and J ends were trimmed by 2 bases and 7 bases, with 4 bases remaining between them.

This clonotype showed up many times. The rearrangement joins TRBV28 to TRBJ1-1; no firm D call. This CDR3 region has 14 residues. V was clipped by 3 bases and J by 2 bases, with 10 bases between them. Per germline, CDR1 MDHEN and CDR2 SYDVKM. The CDR3 reads CASSFSQDNTEAFF. In DNA form, the CDR3 reads TGTGCCAGCAGTTTCTCGCAGGACAACACTGAAGCTTTCTTT.

Turning to this clonotype: A single base separates this from a much larger clone, so it may be a read error. This chain links TRBV5-1 with TRBJ2-1; 10 positions agree with TRBD2. This CDR3 has 16 amino acids. Germline lookup yields CDR1 SGHRS and CDR2 YFSETQ. After removal of 10 bases from V and 10 bases from J, the junction contained 20 bases not matched to a gene. The CDR3 is CAGEPGLAPLHMEQFF. CDR3 nucleotides: TGCGCCGGGGAACCGGGACTAGCGCCCCTCCACATGGAGCAGTTCTTC.

This clonotype has at least ten counts. This chain joins TRBV6-9 and TRBJ2-7; TRBD2 might be the D (6 bases). The CDR3 length is 14 residues. Trimming removed 3 bases at V and 1 base at J, with 10 bases between. CDR1 is MNHGY, CDR2 SVAAGI, per germline. The CDR3 DNA reads as TGTGCCAGCAGTTACAGCGGGCATTCCTACGAGCAGTACTTC. This gives the protein CASSYSGHSYEQYF.

CDR3 region: CASSFMSGSPWIGELFF. For the CDR3, the DNA is TGTGCCAGCAGTTTCATGAGCGGGAGCCCGTGGATCGGGGAGCTGTTTTTT. This chain joins TRBV12-3 or TRBV12-4 and TRBJ2-2; 8 bases fit TRBD2. The CDR3 runs to 17 residues. V lost 3 bases to trimming and J lost 7 bases; unmatched junction nucleotides: 13.

This clonotype was counted a few times. The rearrangement joins TRBV11-3 to TRBJ2-1; D not certain. The CDR3 is 15 amino acids. Trimming removed 2 bases from V and 4 bases from J, with 12 bases in between. CDR1 and CDR2 (germline): SGHNT, YENEEA. The CDR3 bases are TGTGCCAGCAGCTTAAGGAAAGCAGCGTACAATGAGCAGTTCTTC. It encodes CASSLRKAAYNEQFF. The full variable domain, with the rest looked up from reference TRBV11-3 and TRBJ2-1, is EAGVVQSPRYKIIEKKQPVAFWCNPISGHNTLYWYLQNLGQGPELLIRYENEEAVDDSQLPKDRFSAERLKGVDSTLKIQPAELGDSAVYLCASSLRKAAYNEQFFGPGTRLTVL.

This clonotype was counted between two and nine times. This chain joins TRBV11-2 and TRBJ2-1, with 15 bases matching TRBD2. This CDR3 comprises 18 residues. With 5 bases clipped from V and 2 bases from J, the junction kept 7 bases outside the gene matches. Germline assignment: CDR1 SGHAT and CDR2 FQNNGV. The CDR3 DNA follows: TGTGCCAGCAGCACAGGACTAGCGGGAGGGCTAACCTACAATGAGCAGTTCTTC. Translating gives CASSTGLAGGLTYNEQFF.

V and J are TRBV4-1 and TRBJ2-1, with 7 nucleotides matching TRBD2. The junction had 15 bases not matched to a gene; V was cut back by 2 bases and J by 8 bases. Germline-derived CDR1 and CDR2 are MGHRA and YSYEKL. This CDR3 is built from 17 residues. CDR3 region: CASSQTAGLPGDDEQFF. CDR3 sequence (DNA): TGCGCCAGCAGCCAAACAGCGGGGCTACCGGGGGACGATGAGCAGTTCTTC.

The V call is TRBV27, the J call TRBJ2-6, with D hard to call. V was pared by 3 bases and J by 3 bases, with 6 bases between. The CDR3 has 14 amino acids. The V gene's germline CDR1 is MNHEY and CDR2 SMNVEV (reference sequence). CDR3 bases: TGTGCCAGCAGTTTTAAGAGTGGGGCCAACGTCCTGACTTTC. Encoded protein: CASSFKSGANVLTF.

This clonotype was detected a few times. The V call is TRBV12-5, the J call TRBJ2-1; D uncertain. The CDR3 runs 12 residues. Per the germline V gene, CDR1 is LGHNT and CDR2 is FRNRAP. V lost 0 bases to trimming and J lost 9 bases, with 6 bases between them. The CDR3 sequence is CASGLVRGEQFF. Written as DNA, the CDR3 is TGTGCTAGTGGTTTGGTACGAGGTGAGCAGTTCTTC.

This clonotype was counted many times. The chain joins TRBV29-1 to TRBJ2-7, with 8 positions matching TRBD2. J lost 2 bases, V lost 2 bases, and 2 bases had no gene match. Germline assignment: CDR1 SQVTM and CDR2 ANQGSEA. The CDR3 consists of 13 residues. In DNA form, the CDR3 reads TGCAGCGTTGAAAGACTAGCGCCCTACGAGCAGTACTTC. Residues: CSVERLAPYEQYF.

Concerning this clonotype: A read error may be the cause here, since a much bigger clone is one base away. The chain carries TRBV2 and TRBJ2-3; no clear D. The better agreement between TRBJ2-5 and the DNA end casts doubt on the J call. CDR3 length: 11 residues. Germline-derived CDR1 and CDR2 are SNHLY and FYNNEI. CDR3 protein: CTSSDRVTQYF. In DNA form, the CDR3 reads TGTACCAGCAGTGACCGTGTGACCCAGTACTTC.

Regarding this clonotype: The junction differs from germline at one of its ends, possibly a read error. The genes are TRBV6-1 and TRBJ1-2, with D possibly matching TRBD1 (6 bases). The CDR3 loop spans 12 amino acids. Germline values: CDR1 MNHNS, CDR2 SASEGT. The CDR3 bases are TGTGCCAGCAGGACAGGTTTAGGAGGCTACGCCTTC. It specifies CASRTGLGGYAF.

This clonotype came up many times. V usage is TRBV18 and J usage is TRBJ2-5; no reliable D call. The CDR3 is made up of 13 amino acids. Germline CDR1 reads KGHSH; CDR2 reads LQKENI. The V end lost 1 base, the J end lost 3 bases, and 6 bases lay between the germline ends. CDR3 nucleotide sequence: TGTGCCAGCTCACCACTGAAAAAAGAGACCCAGTACTTC. It specifies CASSPLKKETQYF. The variable domain in full, with the rest retrieved from reference TRBV18 and TRBJ2-5, is NAGVMQNPRHLVRRRGQEARLRCSPMKGHSHVYWYRQLPEEGLKFMVYLQKENIIDESGMPKERFSAEFPKEGPSILRIQQVVRGDSAAYFCASSPLKKETQYFGPGTRLLVL.

This chain links TRBV2 with TRBJ2-6; D unresolved. Germline loops: CDR1 SNHLY, CDR2 FYNNEI. Trimming stripped 6 bases from V and 0 bases from J, with 9 bases between. This CDR3 contains 15 residues. The CDR3 DNA follows: TGTGCCAGCAGAATCCGGAGCTCTGGGGCCAACGTCCTGACTTTC. Residues: CASRIRSSGANVLTF.

This clonotype occurred many times. The genes are TRBV30 and TRBJ2-2; 8 bases map to TRBD2. This CDR3 has 11 residues. Germline CDR1 and CDR2: GTSNPN and SVGIG (reference sequence). The V gene end was trimmed by 7 bases and the J gene end by 10 bases; junction bases not matched to a gene: 5. The CDR3, as DNA: TGTGCCTTAAGAGCGGGAGCGGAGCTGTTTTTT. Protein sequence: CALRAGAELFF.

Turning to this clonotype: A much larger clonotype is one base distant, so this may be a read error. The chain combines TRBV5-5 with TRBJ2-3, with 14 bases identical to TRBD2. CDR3 length: 17 residues. The germline gives CDR1 SGHKS, CDR2 YYEKEE (reference sequence). The CDR3 reads CANSVDGTSGSTDTQYF. The CDR3 nucleotides are TGTGCCAACAGCGTAGATGGGACTAGCGGGAGTACAGATACGCAGTATTTT.

This clonotype appeared many times. The chain recombines TRBV28 with TRBJ2-7; 14 bases are a match to TRBD2. J lost 4 bases, V lost 7 bases, and 18 bases had no gene match. There are 19 residues in the CDR3. Germline V lookup: CDR1 MDHEN, CDR2 SYDVKM. CDR3 in amino acids: CASKTVRGLAGVQWYEQYF. CDR3 DNA: TGTGCCAGCAAAACGGTCAGGGGACTAGCGGGAGTCCAGTGGTACGAGCAGTACTTC.

This clonotype came up many times. The rearrangement uses TRBV9 and TRBJ2-7, with 14 bases lining up with TRBD2. After removal of 3 bases from V and 4 bases from J, the junction contained 6 bases not matched to a gene. CDR1 SGDLS and CDR2 YYNGEE come from the germline V gene. There are 16 residues in the CDR3. Here the CDR3 DNA reads TGTGCCAGCAGCGATGGGACTAGCGGGAGTGGGTACGAGCAGTACTTC. Translation gives CASSDGTSGSGYEQYF. Complete variable domain (other parts from reference TRBV9 and TRBJ2-7): DSGVTQTPKHLITATGQRVTLRCSPRSGDLSVYWYQQSLDQGLQFLIQYYNGEERAKGNILERFSAQQFPDLHSELNLSSLELGDSALYFCASSDGTSGSGYEQYFGPGTRLTVT.